A single sample is the source of the 17 T cell receptor beta chains below, sequenced in a study of T-cell reconstitution after alpha-beta-depleted transplantation in children. The authors prepared the TCRbeta library with unique molecular identifiers. TCRdb recomputed calls from the PCR reads with MiXCR, one row per CDR3 protein. The table records under 850,000 distinct CDR3 sequences, 13% of them present only once. Sequencing used PBMCs, obtained before TCRalphabeta/CD19-depleted stem cell transplant. The receptor source for this set is a girl under 10 years old with congenital amegakaryocytic thrombocytopenia, due to receive a stem cell transplant.

The chain recombines TRBV5-1 with TRBJ2-5; 9 bases map to TRBD2. The CDR3 extends over 15 amino acids. The ends lost 2 bases at V and 5 bases at J; junction bases unmatched: 7. In germline, CDR1 is SGHRS, CDR2 YFSETQ. CDR3 sequence: CASSFGSGGRETQYF. CDR3 DNA sequence: TGCGCCAGCAGCTTCGGTAGCGGGGGACGGGAGACCCAGTACTTC.

In this sample, this clonotype turned up a few times. This chain uses TRBV15 with TRBJ2-1, with D perhaps TRBD2 (5 bases). Germline CDR1 and CDR2: LNHNV and YYDKDF (reference sequence). This CDR3 is 16 amino acids long. Trimming took off 1 base at V and 8 bases at J, with 18 bases between the two ends. The CDR3 sequence: CATSRVGPGWSDEQFF. CDR3 nucleotides: TGTGCCACCAGCAGAGTGGGTCCGGGATGGTCCGATGAGCAGTTCTTC.

This clonotype was found many times. The chain recombines TRBV12-3 or TRBV12-4 with TRBJ2-1, with D possibly matching TRBD2 (6 bases). V lost 3 bases, J lost 5 bases, and 17 bases lay in between. The CDR3 is 16 amino acids. CDR3 in DNA: TGTGCCAGCAGTTTGGGGGGACTCATTGGAGACAATGAGCAGTTCTTC. This sequence encodes CASSLGGLIGDNEQFF.

This clonotype was observed a few times. The V call is TRBV14, the J call TRBJ2-7; unclear D gene. The V gene's germline CDR1 is SGHDN and CDR2 FVKESK. Trimming stripped 0 bases from V and 3 bases from J, with 15 bases between. The CDR3 has 16 amino acids. CDR3 DNA sequence: TGTGCCAGCAGCCAAGAAGTAGCCGCGCTAGGCTACGAGCAGTACTTC. Translation gives CASSQEVAALGYEQYF.

CDR3 in amino acids: CASSQVDLYTGELFF. The DNA of the CDR3 is TGTGCCAGCAGCCAGGTGGACCTGTACACCGGGGAGCTGTTTTTT. The chain is built from TRBV6-2 or TRBV6-3 and TRBJ2-2, with D uncertain. The germline V gene encodes CDR1 MNHEY and CDR2 SVGEGT. Trimming removed 6 bases at V and 3 bases at J, with 14 bases between. The CDR3 sequence is 15 residues long.

Only a few counts were recorded for this clonotype. The chain is built from TRBV7-2 and TRBJ2-7; 13 bases fit TRBD2. The CDR3 length is 16 residues. V lost 0 bases to trimming and J lost 6 bases; unmatched junction nucleotides: 5. Germline V gene data show CDR1 as SGHTA and CDR2 as FQGNSA. CDR3 loop: CASSLAETSGRSEQYF. The CDR3 coding sequence is TGTGCCAGCAGCTTAGCTGAGACTAGCGGGAGGAGCGAGCAGTACTTC.

This clonotype showed up many times. The chain has TRBV5-1 and TRBJ2-7; the match to TRBD2 covers 8 bases. The junction had 11 bases not matched to a gene; V was cut back by 6 bases and J by 0 bases. This CDR3 is built from 16 residues. Germline values: CDR1 SGHRS, CDR2 YFSETQ. CDR3 protein: CASNLGLDRISYEQYF. The CDR3 DNA follows: TGCGCCAGCAACCTGGGACTAGATAGGATCTCCTACGAGCAGTACTTC. Using reference TRBV5-1 and TRBJ2-7 for the parts outside the CDR3, the full variable domain is KAGVTQTPRYLIKTRGQQVTLSCSPISGHRSVSWYQQTPGQGLQFLFEYFSETQRNKGNFPGRFSGRQFSNSRSEMNVSTLELGDSALYLCASNLGLDRISYEQYFGPGTRLTVT.

This clonotype was detected ten times or more. The gene calls are TRBV7-6 and TRBJ1-3; D ambiguous. V lost 5 bases to trimming and J lost 4 bases, with 12 bases between them. The CDR3 has 14 residues. The germline CDR1 and CDR2 sequences are SGHVS and FNYEAQ. Written as DNA, the CDR3 is TGTGCCAGCAGCCTAGACGGGGTCGGAAACACCATATATTTT. Translating gives CASSLDGVGNTIYF.

The table lists this clonotype with many counts. The rearrangement joins TRBV7-8 to TRBJ2-3; D remains unclear. CDR1 SGHVS and CDR2 FQNEAQ come from the germline V gene. This CDR3 spans 13 amino acids. V lost 6 bases, J lost 6 bases, and 13 bases lay in between. This CDR3 reads CASSPYWGDTQYF. The CDR3, as DNA: TGTGCCAGCAGTCCCTATTGGGGTGATACGCAGTATTTT.

In this sample, this clonotype turned up many times. The rearrangement joins TRBV12-3 or TRBV12-4 to TRBJ1-3; D is unresolved. The V gene lost 9 bases and the J gene lost 4 bases, with 10 bases spanning the gap. The CDR3 is made up of 12 amino acids. CDR3 residues: CASRSNGNTIYF. The CDR3 DNA sequence: TGTGCCAGTCGGAGTAACGGAAACACCATATATTTT.

Comment on this clonotype: A clone one base away is much larger, so this may be a read error. V is TRBV12-3 or TRBV12-4 and J is TRBJ2-2; perhaps TRBD1 as D (5 bases). V lost 7 bases to trimming and J lost 1 base, with 19 bases between them. The CDR3 runs to 17 residues. CDR3 nucleotides: TGTGCCAGCACCTCAGACAGAGAAGACTTGAACACCGGGGAGCTGTTTTTT. Translating gives CASTSDREDLNTGELFF.

This clonotype was picked up many times. V gene TRBV6-5 combines with J gene TRBJ2-6; D is undetermined. CDR3 length equals 16 residues. CDR1 is MNHEY, CDR2 SVGAGI, per germline. The V end was cut by 2 bases, the J end by 0 bases, with 8 bases between. The CDR3 reads CASSYLLGSGANVLTF. The CDR3 bases are TGTGCCAGCAGTTACCTTTTGGGCTCTGGGGCCAACGTCCTGACTTTC.

J is TRBJ1-3 and V is TRBV5-6, with D possibly matching TRBD1 (5 bases). Germline V CDR1 and CDR2: SGHDT, YYEEEE. CDR3 length: 16 residues. V lost 7 bases and J 1 base, leaving 18 bases between the germline ends. The CDR3 loop reads CASGLGHLGSGNTIYF. CDR3 coding DNA: TGTGCCAGCGGCCTCGGACACCTGGGGTCTGGAAACACCATATATTTT.

The rearrangement uses TRBV6-5 and TRBJ2-7; D uncertain. Trimming stripped 3 bases from V and 3 bases from J, with 15 bases between. CDR1 is MNHEY, CDR2 SVGAGI, per germline. The CDR3 runs 15 residues. CDR3 in amino acids: CASSYSRSAYYEQYF. CDR3 bases: TGTGCCAGCAGTTATAGTAGAAGTGCCTACTACGAGCAGTACTTC.

The genes are TRBV7-2 and TRBJ2-2; TRBD2 agrees at 11 bases. Germline V CDR1 and CDR2: SGHTA, FQGNSA. The CDR3 loop spans 16 amino acids. V trimming: 5 bases; J trimming: 1 base; junction bases outside the gene matches: 3. The CDR3 loop is CASSGGTSGNTGELFF. The CDR3 DNA is TGTGCCAGCAGCGGAGGGACTAGCGGGAACACCGGGGAGCTGTTTTTT.

This clonotype was seen a few times. V and J are TRBV5-1 and TRBJ2-1, with D maybe TRBD2 (5 bases). The CDR3 length is 14 residues. Germline V gives CDR1 SGHRS, CDR2 YFSETQ. V was cut by 3 bases and J by 8 bases, with 15 bases left in between. In DNA, the CDR3 is TGCGCCAGCAGCTCTGGAACCTCCGGGGATGAGCAGTTCTTC. It is translated as CASSSGTSGDEQFF.

The chain links TRBV20-1 to TRBJ2-3, with a tentative D call TRBD2 (5 bases). The germline V gene has CDR1 DFQATT and CDR2 SNEGSKA (reference sequence). Trimming shortened V by 3 bases and J by 5 bases, and 15 bases separated the two germline ends. The length of the CDR3 is 14 residues. The DNA of the CDR3 is TGCAGTGCTAGGAAACGGGGAGTGGGAGATACGCAGTATTTT. Its protein is CSARKRGVGDTQYF.